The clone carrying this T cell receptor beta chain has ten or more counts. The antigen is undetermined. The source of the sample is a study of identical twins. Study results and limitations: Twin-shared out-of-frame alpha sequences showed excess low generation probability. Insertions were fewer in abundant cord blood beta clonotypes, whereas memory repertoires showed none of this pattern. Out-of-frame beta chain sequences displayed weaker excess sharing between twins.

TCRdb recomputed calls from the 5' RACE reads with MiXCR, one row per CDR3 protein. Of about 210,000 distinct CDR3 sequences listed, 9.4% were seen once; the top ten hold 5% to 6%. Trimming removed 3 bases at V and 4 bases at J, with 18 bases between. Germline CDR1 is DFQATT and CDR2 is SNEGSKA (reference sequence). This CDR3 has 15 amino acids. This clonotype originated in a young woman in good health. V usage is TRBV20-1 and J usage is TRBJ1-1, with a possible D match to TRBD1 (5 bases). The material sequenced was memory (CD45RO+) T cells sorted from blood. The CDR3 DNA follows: TGCAGTGCTAGTCCGGTGTTGGTGGGGCCCACTGAAGCTTTCTTT. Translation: CSASPVLVGPTEAFF.